Included here is one T cell receptor (beta chain) sequence, with context. What it binds is unknown. CD45RO negativity and positive selection for CCR7 defined naive CD8 cells, a population that excluded terminally differentiated effector memory CD45RA+ cells. The data were taken from a study of shared clonotypes between healthy human individuals. Overall study results and limits: Generally, estimated richness proved larger in naive subsets than it did in memory subsets.

Germline loops: CDR1 SGHNT, CDR2 YYREEE (reference sequence). After removal of 0 bases from V and 6 bases from J, the junction contained 1 base not matched to a gene. CDR3 length equals 15 residues. In the original processing: ImmunoSEQ only sent back junction sequences with no quality scores, so filtering was done differently. The method was immunoSEQ multiplex PCR; TCRdb's version includes in-frame clones alone and lacks a portion of them. That table gives V, J and clone size, and the DNA gave D and trimming. The sample has hundreds of thousands of clones; 85% to 95% are singletons. The source of this sequence is a woman in her 30s in good health. Specimen: naive CD8+ T cells sorted from blood. The chain carries TRBV5-4 and TRBJ2-3, with 13 positions matching TRBD2. CDR3 in amino acids: CASSLELAGGDTQYF. The DNA for the CDR3 is TGTGCCAGCAGCTTGGAACTAGCGGGAGGGGATACGCAGTATTTT. Full variable domain (outside the CDR3, taken from reference TRBV5-4 and TRBJ2-3): ETGVTQSPTHLIKTRGQQVTLRCSSQSGHNTVSWYQQALGQGPQFIFQYYREEENGRGNFPPRFSGLQFPNYSSELNVNALELDDSALYLCASSLELAGGDTQYFGPGTRLTVL.